The 4 T cell receptor beta chains reported below all come from one sample, sequenced in a study of vaccination and CD4 T cells after COVID-19. Time point: late sampling 161 to 241 days after vaccination in a few convalescent patients. Treatment reported: roughly 11-day PBMC culture with coronavirus spike peptide pools or control peptides (ViraFEST assay). An Oncomine TCR Beta short-read assay was used to sequence the DNA from cultured CD4+ T cells. TCRdb redid the calling of the PCR reads with MiXCR, one entry per CDR3 protein. The data hold 15,000 to 20,000 distinct CDR3 sequences, with 51% observed a single time. The antigens of these receptors remain unknown. Sequencing was performed on CD4+ T cells from blood, cultured in vitro, taken about 7 months after SARS-CoV-2 vaccination. The receptors were gathered from a human donor who had recovered from COVID-19.

The chain combines TRBV19 with TRBJ2-7; no clear D. The germline V and J ends were trimmed by 4 bases and 0 bases, with 10 bases remaining between them. CDR1 and CDR2 from the germline V gene are LNHDA and SQIVND (reference sequence). The CDR3 loop spans 14 amino acids. CDR3 nucleotides: TGTGCCAGTAGTAGCGGAACCTTCTCCTACGAGCAGTACTTC. This sequence encodes CASSSGTFSYEQYF.

This clonotype was observed a handful of times. The chain employs TRBV7-8 and TRBJ2-2; TRBD2 matches 12 bases. CDR3 length equals 17 residues. Germline CDR1 and CDR2: SGHVS and FQNEAQ. Trimming took 1 base from V and 6 from J; bases not matched to a gene: 6. The CDR3 sequence: CASSLELAGGKSGELFF. CDR3 nucleotide sequence: TGTGCCAGCAGCTTAGAACTAGCGGGAGGAAAATCCGGGGAGCTGTTTTTT.

V gene TRBV19 combines with J gene TRBJ2-2; TRBD1 is a possible D gene (5 bases). The CDR3 runs to 15 residues. Trimming pared 3 bases from V and 1 base from J, leaving 9 bases between. Germline CDR1 LNHDA, CDR2 SQIVND (reference sequence). CDR3 sequence (DNA): TGTGCCAGTAGTATGGCCAGGGTGAACACCGGGGAGCTGTTTTTT. Protein: CASSMARVNTGELFF.

This clonotype was seen a handful of times. CDR3 DNA: TGTGCCAGCAGCTTAGTGCAGGGAGGTAAAGCTTTCTTT. This translates into CASSLVQGGKAFF. The chain joins TRBV7-9 to TRBJ1-1; perhaps TRBD1 as D (5 bases). Trimming pared 1 base from V and 9 bases from J, leaving 12 bases between. The length of the CDR3 is 13 residues. Germline assignment: CDR1 SEHNR and CDR2 FQNEAQ (reference sequence). Combining the CDR3 with reference TRBV7-9 and TRBJ1-1 gives the whole variable domain DTGVSQNPRHKITKRGQNVTFRCDPISEHNRLYWYRQTLGQGPEFLTYFQNEAQLEKSRLLSDRFSAERPKGSFSTLEIQRTEQGDSAMYLCASSLVQGGKAFFGQGTRLTVV.